Below, one T cell receptor (beta chain) is given with its context. The V and J ends lost 2 bases and 0 bases respectively, with 14 bases between them. The CDR3 is made up of 17 amino acids. Looked up from germline, CDR1 is MNHNS and CDR2 is SASEGT. The entry originates in a study of blood T cell repertoires in COVID-19. The repertoire was sequenced with immunoSEQ multiplex PCR; TCRdb's copy has only in-frame clones and lacks some. The sample holds fewer than 500,000 clones, 87% seen once. This TCR was recovered from a woman under 30 with acute COVID-19. The sample taken for sequencing was PBMCs or T cells enriched from blood (not recorded which). This chain joins TRBV6-1 and TRBJ2-1, with D perhaps TRBD2 (5 bases). CDR3 DNA: TGTGCCAGCAGTGAATTCATAGCGTTCGGCTCCTACAATGAGCAGTTCTTC. Amino acid sequence: CASSEFIAFGSYNEQFF.